Listed here are 9 T cell receptor beta chains from one sample, sequenced in a study of T cell repertoires in cytomegalovirus infection (dated by TCRdb to between 2017 and 2020). The data were produced on an Illumina HiSeq 1500. TCRdb's own reprocessing of the public reads used fastp at Q25 and MiXCR and kept productive beta chains. Every entry covers one CDR3 protein and lists the most common genes and DNA from its rows. A total of hundreds of thousands of distinct CDR3 sequences appear in this sample, 35% to 40% of them only once. Of the sample, 2.8% falls within the top ten clones. The specimen was PBMCs. The source is a human donor in good health (CMV status not recorded). Some clones in this sample may be carry-over from other donors' samples.

This clonotype showed up just a few times. The chain links TRBV7-8 to TRBJ2-7, with D maybe TRBD2 (5 bases). The CDR3 spans 19 residues. The V gene lost 2 bases and the J gene lost 0 bases, with 23 bases spanning the gap. CDR1 and CDR2 from the germline V gene are SGHVS and FQNEAQ. The CDR3 spells CASSLSFRSEVPSSYEQYF. The CDR3 nucleotides read TGTGCCAGCAGCTTATCTTTTCGTTCGGAGGTCCCCTCCTCCTACGAGCAGTACTTC.

V usage is TRBV24-1 and J usage is TRBJ2-7; D not certain. Germline V lookup: CDR1 KGHDR, CDR2 SFDVKD. The V end was cut by 5 bases, the J end by 6 bases, with 16 bases between. The CDR3 is 14 amino acids. This CDR3 is CATSASRYRAEQYF. For the CDR3, the DNA is TGTGCCACCAGTGCATCTAGGTACCGGGCCGAGCAGTACTTC.

This sequence joins TRBV7-4 and TRBJ2-2; possible D gene TRBD1, 5 bases. Germline assignment: CDR1 SGHVT and CDR2 SQSDAQ. With 5 bases removed from V and 5 bases from J, the gap between germline ends came to 21 bases. The CDR3 is 17 amino acids. This CDR3 reads CASSRLLSWGSTGELFF. DNA for the CDR3: TGTGCCAGCAGCCGCTTACTCTCTTGGGGCAGTACCGGGGAGCTGTTTTTT.

A few counts support this clonotype. The chain links TRBV4-1 to TRBJ2-1; 9 bases map to TRBD2. After removal of 1 base from V and 6 bases from J, the junction contained 4 bases not matched to a gene. This CDR3 is built from 15 residues. Looked up from germline, CDR1 is MGHRA and CDR2 is YSYEKL. CDR3 nucleotides: TGCGCCAGCAGCCAAGGAGCGGGGGGTCTCAATGAGCAGTTCTTC. Translation: CASSQGAGGLNEQFF.

For this clonotype: This may arise from a read error, as a much more abundant clone is one base away. This likely comes from a read error, as the CDR3 has no conserved phenylalanine or tryptophan at its end. The chain joins TRBV12-3 or TRBV12-4 to TRBJ1-2; a possible D gene is TRBD1 (5 bases). Trimming removed 8 bases at V and 10 bases at J, with 20 bases between. CDR3 length: 13 residues. Here the CDR3 reads CASCDRDELFYTL. Here the CDR3 DNA reads TGTGCCAGCTGCGACCGGGACGAACTGTTCTACACCTTA.

At least ten counts were recorded for this clonotype. This chain links TRBV7-8 with TRBJ1-6; TRBD1 agrees at 7 bases. Losses at the gene ends were 3 bases for V and 7 bases for J; bases not matched to a gene: 9. Germline V gives CDR1 SGHVS, CDR2 FQNEAQ. The CDR3 loop spans 16 amino acids. CDR3 in amino acids: CASSFRQGLENSPLHF. CDR3 bases: TGTGCCAGCAGCTTTCGACAGGGATTGGAAAATTCACCCCTCCACTTT.

The rearrangement joins TRBV7-8 to TRBJ2-7, with 8 bases lining up with TRBD1. CDR3 length: 16 residues. Germline V CDR1 and CDR2: SGHVS, FQNEAQ. Unmatched junction bases numbered 14, after V lost 3 bases and J lost 7 bases. The DNA for the CDR3 is TGTGCCAGCAGCTTGGTAGGACAGGGCCTCCTAAGTGAGCAGTACTTC. As protein: CASSLVGQGLLSEQYF.

The genes are TRBV7-2 and TRBJ1-5; unclear D gene. This CDR3 is built from 14 residues. The germline CDR1 and CDR2 sequences are SGHTA and FQGNSA. The V gene lost 1 base and the J gene lost 2 bases, with 6 bases spanning the gap. CDR3 nucleotide sequence: TGTGCCAGCAGCTTAGTCCATGGCAATCAGCCCCAGCATTTT. Protein product: CASSLVHGNQPQHF. The whole variable domain, filled in from reference TRBV7-2 and TRBJ1-5, reads GAGVSQSPSNKVTEKGKDVELRCDPISGHTALYWYRQSLGQGLEFLIYFQGNSAPDKSGLPSDRFSAERTGGSVSTLTIQRTQQEDSAVYLCASSLVHGNQPQHFGDGTRLSIL.

This clonotype was seen many times. This chain links TRBV7-2 with TRBJ1-1; 9 bases are shared with TRBD1. Germline-derived CDR1 and CDR2 are SGHTA and FQGNSA. The CDR3 is 15 amino acids. V shed 4 bases, J shed 3 bases, and the junction held 6 bases outside the gene matches. CDR3 sequence (DNA): TGTGCCAGCAGCTGGGCTAGGACAGGGGACACTGAAGCTTTCTTT. Its protein is CASSWARTGDTEAFF.